These 25 T cell receptor beta chains were sequenced from one sample in a study of cytomegalovirus exposure and HLA in healthy donors. Primers: 60 Vbeta forward and 13 Jbeta reverse. Clones were sequenced by immunoSEQ multiplex PCR, and TCRdb holds only the in-frame ones, with some missing. Of 100,000 or so clones listed, about 68% were seen once; the top ten hold over 3.5%. The sample was PBMCs. The receptors were gathered from a man aged 30 to 45 in good health and CMV-seropositive.

The V and J genes are TRBV7-2 and TRBJ2-3; 9 bases are shared with TRBD2. V gave up 5 bases and J gave up 1 base; unmatched junction bases: 4. Looked up from germline, CDR1 is SGHTA and CDR2 is FQGNSA. The CDR3 contains 15 residues. The CDR3 reads CASSRGGAGTDTQYF. In DNA form, the CDR3 reads TGTGCCAGCAGCCGCGGGGGGGCTGGCACAGATACGCAGTATTTT. Using reference TRBV7-2 and TRBJ2-3 for the parts outside the CDR3, the full variable domain is GAGVSQSPSNKVTEKGKDVELRCDPISGHTALYWYRQSLGQGLEFLIYFQGNSAPDKSGLPSDRFSAERTGGSVSTLTIQRTQQEDSAVYLCASSRGGAGTDTQYFGPGTRLTVL.

The chain joins TRBV5-5 to TRBJ2-1; 8 positions agree with TRBD1. The germline V gene has CDR1 SGHKS and CDR2 YYEKEE (reference sequence). This CDR3 is 14 amino acids long. V shed 4 bases, J shed 8 bases, and the junction held 8 bases outside the gene matches. The CDR3 DNA reads TGTGCCAGCAGCCCAAGGGACAGGAAGCATGAGCAGTTCTTC. It specifies CASSPRDRKHEQFF.

This chain joins TRBV25-1 and TRBJ2-3; TRBD2 matches at 10 bases. V was clipped by 8 bases and J by 2 bases; unmatched bases: 7. The CDR3 runs to 15 residues. The germline V gene encodes CDR1 MGHDK and CDR2 SYGVNS. The chain's CDR3 is CASHLSGGTTDTQYF. CDR3 bases: TGTGCCAGCCACCTTAGCGGGGGGACCACAGATACGCAGTATTTT.

The gene calls are TRBV10-3 and TRBJ1-2; maybe TRBD1 (6 bases). Germline lookup yields CDR1 ENHRY and CDR2 SYGVKD. V was pared by 6 bases and J by 10 bases, with 15 bases between. This CDR3 has 12 residues. The CDR3 DNA reads as TGTGCCATCAGGGGGACACTCTTCGACTACACCTTC. Protein sequence: CAIRGTLFDYTF.

This clone was seen a single time. The chain couples TRBV6-5 to TRBJ2-2; TRBD1 is a possible D gene (5 bases). V was cut by 7 bases and J by 4 bases, with 10 bases left in between. This CDR3 has 13 amino acids. The germline CDR1 and CDR2 sequences are MNHEY and SVGAGI. The CDR3 region has the DNA TGTGCCAGCAAACCCCAGGGCACCGGGGAGCTGTTTTTT. This codes for CASKPQGTGELFF.

V usage is TRBV15 and J usage is TRBJ1-1; D call uncertain. Trimming removed 0 bases from V and 3 bases from J, with 8 bases in between. This CDR3 comprises 14 residues. Germline CDR1 reads LNHNV; CDR2 reads YYDKDF (reference sequence). CDR3 sequence: CATSRDTRDTEAFF. The CDR3 nucleotides read TGTGCCACCAGCAGAGATACGAGGGACACTGAAGCTTTCTTT.

J is TRBJ2-1 and V is TRBV12-2; the table's D call, TRBD1, has no DNA check behind it. TRBV12-2 is tagged as a pseudogene. This CDR3 has 15 residues. The chain's CDR3 is CASRLRDRVPNEQFF. DNA for the CDR3: TGTGCAAGTCGCTTACGAGACAGGGTGCCCAATGAGCAGTTCTTC.

V usage is TRBV5-1 and J usage is TRBJ2-1, with a weak D call TRBD2 (7 bases). Germline CDR1 reads SGHRS; CDR2 reads YFSETQ. The CDR3 has 14 residues. Trimming removed 3 bases at V and 8 bases at J, with 15 bases between. CDR3 nucleotides: TGCGCCAGCAGCTCCTCTTCGGGGGGCGATGAGCAGTTCTTC. Amino acids: CASSSSSGGDEQFF. The whole variable domain, filled in from reference TRBV5-1 and TRBJ2-1, reads KAGVTQTPRYLIKTRGQQVTLSCSPISGHRSVSWYQQTPGQGLQFLFEYFSETQRNKGNFPGRFSGRQFSNSRSEMNVSTLELGDSALYLCASSSSSGGDEQFFGPGTRLTVL.

The V call is TRBV4-1, the J call TRBJ2-1, with a possible D match to TRBD2 (6 bases). This CDR3 is built from 14 residues. V shed 3 bases and J shed 3 bases, with 9 bases lying between them. The germline gives CDR1 MGHRA, CDR2 YSYEKL. The CDR3 DNA is TGCGCCAGCAGCCAGCTTAGCGGCTACAATGAGCAGTTCTTC. Translating it yields CASSQLSGYNEQFF.

V is TRBV6-6 and J is TRBJ2-1, with D possibly being TRBD1 (6 bases). The CDR3 runs to 12 residues. Germline lookup yields CDR1 MNHNY and CDR2 SVGAGI (reference sequence). V lost 7 bases and J 5 bases, leaving 9 bases between the germline ends. The CDR3 DNA is TGTGCCAGCAACGGGGACAACAATGAGCAGTTCTTC. Its protein product is CASNGDNNEQFF.

This chain uses TRBV4-1 with TRBJ2-7, with D maybe TRBD1 (6 bases). The V gene lost 2 bases and the J gene lost 2 bases, with 13 bases spanning the gap. The CDR3 sequence is 15 residues long. Germline assignment: CDR1 MGHRA and CDR2 YSYEKL. The CDR3, as DNA: TGCGCCAGCAGCCAAAGGCTGGGGGCGACCTACGAGCAGTACTTC. Translation gives CASSQRLGATYEQYF.

The rearrangement joins TRBV7-2 to TRBJ1-4, with D maybe TRBD1 (5 bases). With 2 bases removed from V and 8 bases from J, the gap between germline ends came to 18 bases. Germline values: CDR1 SGHTA, CDR2 FQGNSA. The CDR3 is 16 amino acids. CDR3 in amino acids: CASSLIHGLGGEKLFF. The CDR3 region has the DNA TGTGCCAGCAGCTTAATCCACGGTCTTGGGGGGGAAAAACTGTTTTTT.

This sequence joins TRBV6-5 and TRBJ1-3; D is possibly TRBD1 (6 bases). Germline V CDR1 and CDR2: MNHEY, SVGAGI. The CDR3 extends over 15 amino acids. The V end was cut by 0 bases, the J end by 9 bases, with 15 bases between. CDR3 loop: CASSYSSRGPGTIYF. The CDR3 bases are TGTGCCAGCAGTTACTCGAGCAGGGGCCCCGGCACCATATATTTT.

The rearrangement links TRBV11-3 to TRBJ2-2; no definite D call. Germline CDR1 SGHNT, CDR2 YENEEA. The V end lost 5 bases, the J end lost 0 bases, and 13 bases lay between the germline ends. This CDR3 spans 16 amino acids. CDR3: CASSRTTFPNTGELFF. The CDR3 coding sequence is TGTGCCAGCAGCCGAACGACTTTCCCGAACACCGGGGAGCTGTTTTTT. The variable domain in full, with the rest retrieved from reference TRBV11-3 and TRBJ2-2, is EAGVVQSPRYKIIEKKQPVAFWCNPISGHNTLYWYLQNLGQGPELLIRYENEEAVDDSQLPKDRFSAERLKGVDSTLKIQPAELGDSAVYLCASSRTTFPNTGELFFGEGSRLTVL.

The chain joins TRBV5-1 to TRBJ2-3; tentative D call: TRBD2 (6 bases). V was clipped by 1 base and J by 7 bases, with 16 bases between them. The CDR3 contains 15 residues. Germline V gene sequence: CDR1 SGHRS, CDR2 YFSETQ. The CDR3 DNA follows: TGCGCCAGCAGCTTGAAGGGACTTGAACTAAATACGCAGTATTTT. Protein: CASSLKGLELNTQYF.

Sample share makes this clone medium-sized (0.01 to 0.1%). V is TRBV10-3 and J is TRBJ1-2; D is unresolved. Germline CDR1 is ENHRY and CDR2 is SYGVKD. This CDR3 spans 14 amino acids. Trimming pared 7 bases from V and 0 bases from J, leaving 12 bases between. CDR3 sequence (DNA): TGTGCCATCAATCTGGCAGATACTAACTATGGCTACACCTTC. This sequence encodes CAINLADTNYGYTF.

The chain links TRBV11-3 to TRBJ2-5; 8 bases align to TRBD2. Germline V gives CDR1 SGHNT, CDR2 YENEEA. The CDR3 is 13 residues long. J lost 5 bases, V lost 5 bases, and 4 bases had no gene match. The CDR3, as DNA: TGTGCCAGCAGCGAGACGGGGGGGGAGACCCAGTACTTC. This gives the protein CASSETGGETQYF.

As concerns this clone: Other nucleotide sequences in the sample specify the same CDR3. CDR3 nucleotide sequence: TGTGCCAGCAGCCGATACAGACACACTGAAGCTTTCTTT. Its protein is CASSRYRHTEAFF. V is TRBV16 and J is TRBJ1-1; D is undetermined. V lost 4 bases to trimming and J lost 3 bases, with 9 bases between them. Germline V CDR1 and CDR2: KGHSY, FQNENV. CDR3 size: 13 residues.

On this clone itself: Distinct nucleotide sequences in the sample also encode this CDR3. V and J are TRBV6-5 and TRBJ2-1; 7 nucleotides align to TRBD2. Germline CDR1 and CDR2: MNHEY and SVGAGI. The CDR3 totals 14 residues. V shed 0 bases, J shed 10 bases, and the junction held 6 bases outside the gene matches. This chain's CDR3 is CASSYSSGGGEQFF. The CDR3 DNA reads TGTGCCAGCAGTTACTCGTCCGGGGGAGGGGAGCAGTTCTTC.

J is TRBJ2-2 and V is TRBV11-3; no definite D call. Germline CDR1 is SGHNT and CDR2 is YENEEA. V dropped 4 bases and J dropped 5 bases, with 5 bases sitting between them. The CDR3 extends over 12 amino acids. CDR3 sequence: CASSSNTGELFF. DNA of the CDR3: TGTGCCAGCAGCTCAAATACCGGGGAGCTGTTTTTT.

This clone was found a few times. The rearrangement uses TRBV9 and TRBJ1-2, with D maybe TRBD1 (5 bases). The CDR3 extends over 17 amino acids. The V end was cut by 4 bases, the J end by 3 bases, with 22 bases between. In germline, CDR1 is SGDLS, CDR2 YYNGEE. CDR3 DNA: TGTGCCAGCAGCTCCCGGGGGGTGGGATTTGTGGACTATGGCTACACCTTC. Translated, it gives CASSSRGVGFVDYGYTF.

This rearrangement joins TRBV30 to TRBJ2-6, with 8 bases identical to TRBD2. The J segment lost 0 bases and the V segment lost 8 bases, leaving 9 bases of the junction unmatched. CDR1 and CDR2 from the germline V gene are GTSNPN and SVGIG (reference sequence). The CDR3 contains 16 residues. The CDR3: CANPRGGSSGANVLTF. CDR3 coding DNA: TGTGCCAACCCACGGGGGGGGAGCTCTGGGGCCAACGTCCTGACTTTC.

This clone has only one observation. The gene calls are TRBV7-3 and TRBJ2-3, with D maybe TRBD2 (5 bases). Trimming shortened V by 2 bases and J by 0 bases, and 12 bases separated the two germline ends. CDR3 length: 16 residues. Germline CDR1 SGHTA, CDR2 FQGTGA. CDR3 DNA: TGTGCCAGCAGCTTAGGAGGTCTTTTCAGCACAGATACGCAGTATTTT. Translation gives CASSLGGLFSTDTQYF.

The V and J genes are TRBV6-4 and TRBJ2-3; D is possibly TRBD2 (7 bases). This CDR3 has 16 amino acids. Trimming shortened V by 3 bases and J by 7 bases, and 20 bases separated the two germline ends. The germline gives CDR1 MRHNA, CDR2 SNTAGT. CDR3 sequence reads: CASSEKRRGPRNTQYF. In nucleotides, the CDR3 is TGTGCCAGCAGTGAGAAACGGCGGGGGCCGCGGAATACGCAGTATTTT.

The chain has TRBV7-9 and TRBJ1-3; TRBD1 might be the D (5 bases). Trimming left V 5 bases short and J 1 base short, with 12 bases between. This CDR3 contains 15 residues. Germline loops: CDR1 SEHNR, CDR2 FQNEAQ (reference sequence). The CDR3 reads CASSPDGGSGNTIYF. CDR3 sequence (DNA): TGTGCCAGCAGCCCCGACGGGGGATCTGGAAACACCATATATTTT.